The source of this T cell receptor beta chain is a study of graft-versus-host responses after intestinal transplantation. Findings and limits, study-wide: Individuals who had graft-donor T cell macrochimerism had allografts that showed high graft-versus-host to host-versus-graft clonal ratios.

Sequencing used immunoSEQ multiplex PCR; TCRdb keeps in-frame clones, though not all of them. The data show about 150,000 clones, nearly 95% seen once. Points on this clone: The target antigen is unknown.

The sequence derives from a human donor who received an intestinal transplant. Sequenced material: unstimulated CD4+ T cells sorted from spleen or lymph node cells, taken before intestinal transplant.

The CDR3 DNA is TGTGCCAGCAGCCCCAGGAACACTGAAGCTTTCTTT. This translates into CASSPRNTEAFF. The chain combines TRBV7-2 with TRBJ1-1; D gene unclear. Trimming removed 5 bases from V and 1 base from J, with 5 bases in between. The CDR3 has 12 residues. Germline lookup yields CDR1 SGHTA and CDR2 FQGNSA.